The 15 T cell receptor beta chains below were found in one sample sequenced in a study of blood T cells in healthy people across ages (dated by TCRdb to the mid-2010s). The library was prepared using 5' RACE. The data were produced on an Illumina HiSeq 2500. A second PCR of roughly 6 to 11 cycles was run with a J-beta primer mix and a sample-barcoded 5' primer. The raw public data were reprocessed by TCRdb itself: fastp quality trimming at Q25, MiXCR clonotype calling, in-frame beta chains only. Entries that share a CDR3 protein sequence are merged under the most common genes and DNA. The sample yields 760,000 or so distinct CDR3 sequences; just under 25% were counted once. 9.4% of the sample is held by the ten biggest clonotypes. The same sample was also studied in work on T cells of mothers and their children.

Sequencing was performed on blood. The receptor set was obtained from a boy between 10 and 17 years old in good health.

This clonotype was detected only a few times. The junction and the germline gene differ at one end; a read error may be behind it. The chain is built from TRBV29-1 and TRBJ2-5; D may match TRBD1 or TRBD2 (5 bases each). The length of the CDR3 is 10 residues. From germline, CDR1 is SQVTM and CDR2 ANQGSEA. The CDR3 loop is CSVWAGTRYF. DNA for the CDR3: TGCAGCGTATGGGCCGGGACCCGGTACTTC.

The chain recombines TRBV12-5 with TRBJ2-5; 7 bases are a match to TRBD1. The length of the CDR3 is 13 residues. V was clipped by 6 bases and J by 7 bases; unmatched bases: 8. Germline CDR1 reads LGHNT; CDR2 reads FRNRAP. The DNA of the CDR3 is TGTGCTAGTGGCCCCCGACAGGGATTGACCCAGTACTTC. Its protein is CASGPRQGLTQYF.

The genes are TRBV6-5 and TRBJ2-7; 8 positions match TRBD1. The CDR3 consists of 14 residues. The junction had 3 bases not matched to a gene; V was cut back by 0 bases and J by 5 bases. Per germline, CDR1 MNHEY and CDR2 SVGAGI. CDR3 DNA sequence: TGTGCCAGCAGTTACTCGCAGGGGGCAGACGAGCAGTACTTC. Translating gives CASSYSQGADEQYF.

The chain employs TRBV6-4 and TRBJ2-3; weak D call: TRBD2 (6 bases). Germline loops: CDR1 MRHNA, CDR2 SNTAGT. The CDR3 loop spans 15 amino acids. The V and J ends lost 8 bases and 1 base respectively, with 16 bases between them. The CDR3 sequence: CASGRLGTGTDTQYF. In DNA, the CDR3 is TGTGCCAGCGGAAGGTTGGGGACTGGCACAGATACGCAGTATTTT.

This clonotype was counted a few times. The gene calls are TRBV28 and TRBJ2-5; D possibly corresponds to TRBD1 (5 bases). The J call may be mistaken, given a closer DNA end match to TRBJ2-7. Germline CDR1 and CDR2: MDHEN and SYDVKM. CDR3 length: 13 residues. In nucleotides, the CDR3 is TGTGCCAGCAGTTTACCAGGGCTTGACGAGCAGTACTTC. This translates into CASSLPGLDEQYF.

This chain joins TRBV3-1 and TRBJ2-5; 8 bases match TRBD2. The J call is doubtful: the DNA matches TRBJ2-1 better. The CDR3 loop spans 14 amino acids. Germline CDR1 and CDR2: LGHDT and YNNKEL (reference sequence). This chain's CDR3 is CASSLSRGVNEQFF. The CDR3 nucleotides read TGTGCCAGCAGCCTCTCGCGGGGGGTAAATGAGCAGTTCTTC.

This clonotype turned up a few times. The chain links TRBV5-6 to TRBJ1-6; 9 bases agree with TRBD1. The CDR3 is 13 amino acids. The V and J ends lost 4 bases and 10 bases, in that order; junction bases with no gene match: 3. The germline V gene encodes CDR1 SGHDT and CDR2 YYEEEE. In DNA form, the CDR3 reads TGTGCCAGCAGCCGGGACAGGGAATCACCCCTCCACTTT. The encoded protein is CASSRDRESPLHF.

This clonotype showed up just a few times. The chain joins TRBV4-3 to TRBJ2-3; D is ambiguous. The CDR3 loop spans 15 amino acids. Trimming took 0 bases from V and 4 from J, leaving 11 bases between them. Germline V gene lookup returns CDR1 LGHNA and CDR2 YSLEER. The CDR3 region has the DNA TGCGCCAGCAGCCAAGAAGTAGGCTCCCCAGATACGCAGTATTTT. Translating it yields CASSQEVGSPDTQYF.

This clonotype occurred a few times. This rearrangement joins TRBV14 to TRBJ2-1; tentatively, D is TRBD2 (6 bases). From germline, CDR1 is SGHDN and CDR2 FVKESK. The CDR3 consists of 13 residues. V was trimmed by 1 base and J by 12 bases, leaving 13 bases between them. In DNA, the CDR3 is TGTGCCAGCAGCCAAGTGTGGCGGGGAACGCAGTTCTTC. This codes for CASSQVWRGTQFF. The full variable domain, completed using reference TRBV14 and TRBJ2-1, is EAGVTQFPSHSVIEKGQTVTLRCDPISGHDNLYWYRRVMGKEIKFLLHFVKESKQDESGMPNNRFLAERTGGTYSTLKVQPAELEDSGVYFCASSQVWRGTQFFGPGTRLTVL.

In this sample, this clonotype turned up many times. The V and J genes are TRBV5-1 and TRBJ2-1; tentative D call: TRBD2 (6 bases). This CDR3 has 15 amino acids. With 0 bases removed from V and 3 bases from J, the gap between germline ends came to 10 bases. Germline V gene data show CDR1 as SGHRS and CDR2 as YFSETQ. The CDR3 here is CASSLVVSGYNEQFF. The CDR3 nucleotides read TGCGCCAGCAGCTTGGTGGTTAGCGGCTACAATGAGCAGTTCTTC.

The V call is TRBV7-9, the J call TRBJ1-2, with D possibly being TRBD1 (6 bases). The germline gives CDR1 SEHNR, CDR2 FQNEAQ (reference sequence). V lost 6 bases to trimming and J lost 3 bases, with 14 bases between them. This CDR3 has 14 residues. CDR3 protein: CASSPGQIYYGYTF. As DNA, the CDR3 is TGTGCCAGCAGTCCTGGACAGATTTACTATGGCTACACCTTC. Using reference TRBV7-9 and TRBJ1-2 for the parts outside the CDR3, the full variable domain is DTGVSQNPRHKITKRGQNVTFRCDPISEHNRLYWYRQTLGQGPEFLTYFQNEAQLEKSRLLSDRFSAERPKGSFSTLEIQRTEQGDSAMYLCASSPGQIYYGYTFGSGTRLTVV.

This clonotype has a single count. V gene TRBV6-6 combines with J gene TRBJ2-1; the D gene is possibly TRBD2 (6 bases). The CDR3 loop spans 15 amino acids. Germline V gene data show CDR1 as MNHNY and CDR2 as SVGAGI (reference sequence). The germline V and J ends were trimmed by 5 bases and 5 bases, with 16 bases remaining between them. In nucleotides, the CDR3 is TGTGCCAGCAGTCGGCGGGACTGGTCCAACAATGAGCAGTTCTTC. Its translation: CASSRRDWSNNEQFF.

Notes on this clonotype: Sequence at one end of the junction differs from germline and may be a read error. The chain has TRBV2 and TRBJ1-2; tentative D call: TRBD1 (6 bases). Germline CDR1 reads SNHLY; CDR2 reads FYNNEI. This CDR3 has 15 residues. CDR3 bases: TGTGCCAGCAGTGAAGAAACGGGGAGGGGGTATGACTACACCTTC. Protein sequence: CASSEETGRGYDYTF.

The chain links TRBV4-2 to TRBJ2-1; D may be TRBD1 (5 bases). The end of the DNA is better explained by TRBJ2-7, so the J call may be wrong. The CDR3 is 15 amino acids. The germline V gene has CDR1 LGHNA and CDR2 YNFKEQ. CDR3 sequence: CASSQNPGRSYEQYF. CDR3 sequence (DNA): TGTGCCAGCAGCCAAAATCCAGGGCGCTCCTACGAGCAGTACTTC.

This chain links TRBV20-1 with TRBJ2-5; TRBD2 aligns across 7 bases. The ends lost 5 bases at V and 5 bases at J; junction bases unmatched: 11. Germline V gene data show CDR1 as DFQATT and CDR2 as SNEGSKA (reference sequence). The CDR3 length is 14 residues. The DNA of the CDR3 is TGCAGTGCTCGTCCGGGACTACGCCCGGAGACCCAGTACTTC. Its translation is CSARPGLRPETQYF.